The clone carrying this T cell receptor beta chain was observed a few times. Noted time point: patch test 1, 2 weeks after DPC sensitization. Treatment noted: therapeutic diphenylcyclopropenone sensitization with weekly scalp DPC. Unfractionated whole blood was the source from which total RNA was extracted. The data were obtained in a study of human T cells and chemical hapten exposure. On the study more broadly: It was small differences in pooled library volume that mainly caused per-sample TCR yields to vary.

TCRdb reanalysed the RACE reads using MiXCR and keeps one entry per CDR3 protein. The sample yields about 99,000 distinct CDR3 sequences, 9.5% to 15% seen once. This receptor was identified in a middle-aged woman with alopecia areata. Some clones in this sample may be carry-over from other donors' samples. Sequencing used whole blood, obtained in connection with sensitization to the hapten diphenylcyclopropenone (DPC).

In nucleotides, the CDR3 is TGTGCCACCAGTGATCCAGCACAGGGGGCCAACAATGAGCAGTTCTTC. Encoded protein: CATSDPAQGANNEQFF. V usage is TRBV24-1 and J usage is TRBJ2-1; 9 bases map to TRBD1. V dropped 3 bases and J dropped 5; count of bases not matched to a gene: 7. The CDR3 is 16 residues long. CDR1 and CDR2 from the germline V gene are KGHDR and SFDVKD.